The sample holds many counts of the clone carrying this T cell receptor (beta chain). This sample is part of a study of blood T cell repertoires in COVID-19. The germline gives CDR1 SGHDT, CDR2 YYEEEE. V was cut by 4 bases and J by 5 bases, with 12 bases left in between. The CDR3 sequence is 13 residues long. Libraries were prepared by immunoSEQ multiplex PCR; TCRdb keeps only in-frame clonotypes and omits some of them. Of 45,000 to 60,000 clones in the sample, roughly 86% are singletons; the top ten hold about a sixth. This receptor was identified in a man between 60 and 75 years old with active or convalescent COVID-19. The sample consisted of peripheral blood. V usage is TRBV5-6 and J usage is TRBJ2-5; perhaps TRBD2 as D (6 bases). The CDR3 DNA sequence: TGTGCCAGCAGCGCTTGGGGGGAGGAGACCCAGTACTTC. It specifies CASSAWGEETQYF.